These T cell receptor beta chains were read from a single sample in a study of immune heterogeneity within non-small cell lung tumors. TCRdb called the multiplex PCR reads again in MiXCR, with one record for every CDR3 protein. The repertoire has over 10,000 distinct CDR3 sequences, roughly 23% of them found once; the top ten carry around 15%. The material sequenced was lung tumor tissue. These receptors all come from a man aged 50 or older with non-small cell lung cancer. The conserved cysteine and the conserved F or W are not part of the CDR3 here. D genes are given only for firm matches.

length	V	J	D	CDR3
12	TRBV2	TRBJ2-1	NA	ASREHNPYNEQF
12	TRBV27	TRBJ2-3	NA	ASKNQGIRNTQY
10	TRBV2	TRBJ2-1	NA	ASRERGYEQF
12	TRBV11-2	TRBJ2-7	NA	ASSSFGGLYEQY
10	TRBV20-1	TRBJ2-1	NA	SASREGNHKF
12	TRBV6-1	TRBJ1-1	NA	ASSSPGAWTEAF
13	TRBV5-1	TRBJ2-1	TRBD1	ASTSTETGLSEQF
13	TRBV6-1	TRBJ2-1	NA	ASSYDPSSYNEQF
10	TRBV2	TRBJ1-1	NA	PSSGHTTEAF
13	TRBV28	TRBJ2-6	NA	ASVTGGGGANVLT
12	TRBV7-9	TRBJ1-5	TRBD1	ASSRGQGNQPQH
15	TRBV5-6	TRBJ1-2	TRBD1	ASSLAGTEVFNYGYT
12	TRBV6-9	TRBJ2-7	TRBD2	ASRYTSGIYEQY
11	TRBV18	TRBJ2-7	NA	ASSPGASYEQY
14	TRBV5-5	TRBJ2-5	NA	ASSLTGLRSGETQY
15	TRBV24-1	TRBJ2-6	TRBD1	ATSSQGLSSGANVLT
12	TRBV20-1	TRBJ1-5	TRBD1	SASGQGASQPQH
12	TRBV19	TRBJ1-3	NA	ASRPTPAGNTIY
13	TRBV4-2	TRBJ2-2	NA	ASSRDSGRTGELF
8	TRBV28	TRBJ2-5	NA	ASSSETQY
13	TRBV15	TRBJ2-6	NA	ATSTGLIGANVLT
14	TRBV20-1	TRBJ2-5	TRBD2	SARPIAGGGQETQY
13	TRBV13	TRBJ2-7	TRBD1	ASNSPGTGRYEQY
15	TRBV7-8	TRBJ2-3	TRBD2	ASSLAVGTSGTDTQY
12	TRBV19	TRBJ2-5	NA	ASSMVNRRETQY
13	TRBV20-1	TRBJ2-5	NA	SATNWGQIQETQY
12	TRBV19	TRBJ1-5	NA	ASSMVWEDQPQH
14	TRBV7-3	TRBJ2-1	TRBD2	ASSLTSGMSYNEQF
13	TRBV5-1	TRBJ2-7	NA	ASSRDLDPFYEQY
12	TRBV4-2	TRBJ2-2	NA	ASSHAFSAGELF
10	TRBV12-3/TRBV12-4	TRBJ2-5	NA	ASRGEGENQY
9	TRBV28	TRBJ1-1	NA	ASSFFQEAF
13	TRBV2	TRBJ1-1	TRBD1	ASSEEGRGRTEAF
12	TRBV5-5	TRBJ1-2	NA	ASSLEAANYGYT
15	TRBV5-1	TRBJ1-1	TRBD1	ASCPPGQEGGNTEAF
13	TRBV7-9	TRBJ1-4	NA	ASSMIGALDEKLF
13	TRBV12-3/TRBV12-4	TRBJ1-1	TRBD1	ASSHRGLGVTEAF
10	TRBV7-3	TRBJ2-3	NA	ASSSLGDTQY
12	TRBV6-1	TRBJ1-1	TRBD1	ASSSRGGNTEAF
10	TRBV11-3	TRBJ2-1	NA	ASSSNTDEQF
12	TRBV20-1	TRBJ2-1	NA	SAGSPRDDNEQF
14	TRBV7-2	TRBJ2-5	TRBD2	ASSLGAGGPAETQY
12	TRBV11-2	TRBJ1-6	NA	ASNLGWDNSPLH
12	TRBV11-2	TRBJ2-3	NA	ASSRPRTGVAQY
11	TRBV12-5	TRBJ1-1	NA	ASGLGGGTEAF
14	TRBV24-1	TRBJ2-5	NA	ATSDLGGGGQETQY
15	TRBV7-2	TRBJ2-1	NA	ASSLLWMRNSYNEQF
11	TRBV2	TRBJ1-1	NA	ASSYRQNTEAF